This T cell receptor (beta chain) originates from a study of blood T cells in healthy people across ages. Whole-study results and caveats: CMV status of donors was unknown, possibly confounding expanded clonotype changes. Across samples, TCR beta diversity tracked strongly with naive T cell percentage.

V was clipped by 8 bases and J by 2 bases, with 11 bases between them. The CDR3 runs to 13 residues. Peripheral blood samples of around 9.5 milliliters were drawn from each donor. Researchers report isolating at least 6 million PBMCs per sample. In the case of this clonotype: Its antigen is still unknown.

The authors ran a second PCR of roughly 6 to 12 cycles using a sample-barcoded 5' primer and a J-beta primer mix. Each CDR3 protein is one row after TCRdb ran MiXCR on the 5' RACE reads. This table has around 1,600,000 distinct CDR3 sequences, 35% to 45% appearing once. Sequencing used blood. The TCR comes from a woman aged 18-29 years in good health. This chain joins TRBV12-3 or TRBV12-4 and TRBJ2-3; no clear D. In DNA, the CDR3 is TGTGCCAGCGACTCCCGACACACAGATACGCAGTATTTT. It is translated as CASDSRHTDTQYF.